The sequence of this TCR beta chain was determined in a study of blood T cell repertoires in COVID-19. Across about two dozen US areas, participants ranged in age from roughly 18 to 95 years. Cohort allocation depended upon clinical history that participants reported. The authors' processing: Estimation of nucleated cell counts relied on the amplification of reference gene primers. The protocol was immunoSEQ multiplex PCR, while the TCRdb copy is restricted to in-frame clones and leaves out a portion. The DNA gave D and trimming, while V, J and clone size come from that table. The data contain 200,000 to 250,000 clones, roughly 79% of them seen just once; the ten biggest clones take up 8% to 9%. The germline CDR1 and CDR2 sequences are ENHRY and SYGVKD. The CDR3 loop spans 12 amino acids. The V end was cut by 6 bases, the J end by 4 bases, with 9 bases between.

The J gene is TRBJ1-2, the V gene TRBV10-3, with D possibly TRBD1 on 5 matching bases. Sequencing was done on a sample of PBMCs or T cells enriched from blood (not recorded which). This clonotype originated in a woman aged 45-65 years with acute COVID-19. The CDR3 bases are TGTGCCATCAGCGGAGACAGCTATGGCTACACCTTC. It specifies CAISGDSYGYTF.